This entry lists 25 T cell receptor beta chains sequenced from one sample in a study of PD-1 blockade in classical Hodgkin lymphoma. Generated by immunoSEQ multiplex PCR, the TCRdb table keeps only in-frame clones and is missing some. The sample includes fewer than 65,000 clones, over 75% seen only once; the top ten take approximately 16%. All patients experienced relapse after autologous stem cell transplantation, and brentuximab vedotin exposure was variable. The sample was peripheral blood mononuclear cells (PBMCs), taken at baseline. These receptors came from a human donor with classical Hodgkin lymphoma.

The V gene is TRBV6-5, the J gene TRBJ2-2; the match to TRBD2 covers 10 bases. Germline trimming cut 7 bases from V and 1 base from J; bases unmatched to any gene: 3. Looked up from germline, CDR1 is MNHEY and CDR2 is SVGAGI. The CDR3 loop spans 15 amino acids. CDR3 region: CASNLAGGNTGELFF. CDR3 nucleotide sequence: TGTGCCAGCAATTTAGCGGGGGGGAACACCGGGGAGCTGTTTTTT.

This clone was recorded a few times. This chain links TRBV5-1 with TRBJ2-5; D unclear. V was pared by 3 bases and J by 0 bases, with 0 bases between. CDR3 size: 11 residues. CDR1 and CDR2 (germline): SGHRS, YFSETQ. The CDR3 DNA is TGCGCCAGCAGCTACCAAGAGACCCAGTACTTC. Its translation is CASSYQETQYF.

This sequence joins TRBV30 and TRBJ2-5; D is perhaps TRBD2 (5 bases). The CDR3 is 13 amino acids. The germline V gene has CDR1 GTSNPN and CDR2 SVGIG (reference sequence). Trimming left V 3 bases short and J 3 bases short, with 11 bases between. Here the CDR3 reads CAWREVREETQYF. CDR3 coding DNA: TGTGCCTGGAGGGAGGTGAGGGAAGAGACCCAGTACTTC.

The chain joins TRBV2 to TRBJ1-6; unclear D gene. V lost 7 bases, J lost 10 bases, and 17 bases lay in between. Germline CDR1 reads SNHLY; CDR2 reads FYNNEI. The CDR3 contains 14 residues. CDR3 in DNA: TGTGCCAGCAAGGCCCAAAAGGAAAAATCACCCCTCCACTTT. Amino acid sequence: CASKAQKEKSPLHF. Filled out from reference TRBV2 and TRBJ1-6, the complete variable domain reads EPEVTQTPSHQVTQMGQEVILRCVPISNHLYFYWYRQILGQKVEFLVSFYNNEISEKSEIFDDQFSVERPDGSNFTLKIRSTKLEDSAMYFCASKAQKEKSPLHFGNGTRLTVT.

The chain uses TRBV13 and TRBJ2-1; unclear D gene. The CDR3 has 12 amino acids. Deletions cut 3 bases from V and 6 bases from J, with 6 bases between. CDR1 and CDR2 from the germline V gene are PRHDT and FYEKMQ (reference sequence). The CDR3 DNA sequence: TGTGCCAGCAGCTTCCTGGGCAATGAGCAGTTCTTC. It codes for CASSFLGNEQFF.

The chain has TRBV30 and TRBJ1-6; D is ambiguous. The V and J ends lost 1 base and 5 bases respectively, with 6 bases between them. This CDR3 is 13 amino acids long. In germline, CDR1 is GTSNPN, CDR2 SVGIG (reference sequence). This CDR3 is CAWSGQDNSPLHF. The CDR3 nucleotides read TGTGCCTGGAGTGGGCAGGATAATTCACCCCTCCACTTT.

The V gene is TRBV2, the J gene TRBJ1-1; D remains unclear. CDR1 is SNHLY, CDR2 FYNNEI, per germline. The CDR3 has 12 residues. Trimming removed 4 bases at V and 5 bases at J, with 8 bases between. The CDR3 DNA reads as TGTGCCAGCAGTGTGGTCGGGACTGAAGCTTTCTTT. This sequence encodes CASSVVGTEAFF.

The chain combines TRBV18 with TRBJ1-2; no clear D gene. CDR3 size: 15 residues. V lost 6 bases, J lost 5 bases, and 19 bases lay in between. Germline CDR1 is KGHSH and CDR2 is LQKENI. CDR3 in amino acids: CASSRMLPGPYGYTF. CDR3 coding DNA: TGTGCCAGCTCGCGTATGCTGCCCGGGCCTTATGGCTACACCTTC.

The V gene is TRBV10-3, the J gene TRBJ1-1; TRBD1 is a possible D gene (6 bases). CDR3 length equals 13 residues. V was cut by 7 bases and J by 0 bases, with 9 bases left in between. Germline CDR1 and CDR2: ENHRY and SYGVKD. The CDR3 here is CAIKGGLNTEAFF. As DNA, the CDR3 is TGTGCCATCAAAGGGGGGTTGAACACTGAAGCTTTCTTT.

This chain links TRBV7-9 with TRBJ1-2; 7 nucleotides align to TRBD1. The germline CDR1 and CDR2 sequences are SEHNR and FQNEAQ (reference sequence). The trim removed 5 bases at V and 5 bases at J, leaving 11 bases unmatched. This CDR3 is 15 amino acids long. The CDR3 sequence: CASSEPGQTTYGYTF. Here the CDR3 DNA reads TGTGCCAGCAGCGAGCCGGGACAGACTACTTATGGCTACACCTTC.

V usage is TRBV28 and J usage is TRBJ1-2; TRBD1 might be the D (5 bases). This CDR3 comprises 13 residues. Germline loops: CDR1 MDHEN, CDR2 SYDVKM. The V and J ends lost 6 bases and 7 bases respectively, with 15 bases between them. The CDR3, as DNA: TGTGCCAGCAGCCTCAGGGTGGGGGGTGGCTACACCTTC. This gives the protein CASSLRVGGGYTF.

The chain employs TRBV14 and TRBJ1-2; D remains unclear. V shed 4 bases and J shed 7 bases, with 13 bases lying between them. The length of the CDR3 is 13 residues. Per the germline V gene, CDR1 is SGHDN and CDR2 is FVKESK. The chain's CDR3 is CASSPSSWSGYTF. DNA for the CDR3: TGTGCCAGCAGCCCAAGTTCTTGGAGTGGCTACACCTTC.

The J gene is TRBJ2-6, the V gene TRBV5-1, with D possibly matching TRBD2 (5 bases). Germline values: CDR1 SGHRS, CDR2 YFSETQ. Trimming cost V 4 bases and J 2 bases, with 13 bases left between them. This CDR3 is built from 16 residues. CDR3 amino acids: CASSKRRGPGANVLTF. As DNA, the CDR3 is TGCGCCAGCAGCAAAAGACGGGGTCCTGGGGCCAACGTCCTGACTTTC.

V and J are TRBV5-6 and TRBJ1-3; no reliable D call. Germline loops: CDR1 SGHDT, CDR2 YYEEEE. The V end lost 3 bases, the J end lost 1 base, and 17 bases lay between the germline ends. The CDR3 extends over 17 amino acids. CDR3 protein: CASSSPAPMRSGNTIYF. The CDR3 nucleotides are TGTGCCAGCAGCTCCCCGGCCCCTATGCGTTCTGGAAACACCATATATTTT.

For this clone: The same CDR3 also results from other DNA sequences found in this sample. The J gene is TRBJ2-5, the V gene TRBV7-2, with D tentatively TRBD1 or TRBD2 (6 bases each). This CDR3 region has 12 residues. The V gene lost 7 bases and the J gene lost 5 bases, with 11 bases spanning the gap. The germline V gene has CDR1 SGHTA and CDR2 FQGNSA. The CDR3: CASTQGRETQYF. The CDR3 DNA is TGTGCCAGCACCCAGGGGAGGGAGACCCAGTACTTC.

This chain connects TRBV5-5 to TRBJ1-2; the D is unclear. Looked up from germline, CDR1 is SGHKS and CDR2 is YYEKEE (reference sequence). Trimming cost V 4 bases and J 4 bases, with 20 bases left between them. This CDR3 is 16 amino acids long. DNA for the CDR3: TGTGCCAGCAGCCTAGATGGGGTTAAAGCAACCTATGGCTACACCTTC. Translated, it gives CASSLDGVKATYGYTF.

The chain joins TRBV2 to TRBJ1-2; D not certain. Per germline, CDR1 SNHLY and CDR2 FYNNEI. Trimming left V 8 bases short and J 2 bases short, with 6 bases between. The CDR3 totals 11 residues. The CDR3 region is CASFGNYGYTF. In DNA, the CDR3 is TGTGCCAGCTTTGGGAACTATGGCTACACCTTC.

This chain connects TRBV6-5 to TRBJ1-6; D ambiguous. V lost 8 bases, J lost 0 bases, and 5 bases lay in between. This CDR3 contains 13 residues. Germline V gene lookup returns CDR1 MNHEY and CDR2 SVGAGI. CDR3 in DNA: TGTGCCAGCGGGAGCTCCTATAATTCACCCCTCCACTTT. It is translated as CASGSSYNSPLHF.

The chain employs TRBV7-8 and TRBJ1-5; no clear D gene. CDR1 is SGHVS, CDR2 FQNEAQ, per germline. The CDR3 contains 16 residues. The V gene lost 3 bases and the J gene lost 3 bases, with 15 bases spanning the gap. CDR3 sequence reads: CASSLAARVINQPQHF. CDR3 sequence (DNA): TGTGCCAGCAGCTTGGCAGCTCGGGTAATCAATCAGCCCCAGCATTTT.

V is TRBV5-4 and J is TRBJ2-3, with D unclear. This CDR3 spans 12 amino acids. Trimming took 3 bases from V and 3 from J, leaving 5 bases between them. Germline-derived CDR1 and CDR2 are SGHNT and YYREEE (reference sequence). CDR3 region: CASSSTTDTQYF. The CDR3, as DNA: TGTGCCAGCAGCTCAACGACAGATACGCAGTATTTT.

The chain has TRBV2 and TRBJ2-6; D not certain. The V end lost 4 bases, the J end lost 2 bases, and 6 bases lay between the germline ends. CDR3 length: 14 residues. Germline V gene sequence: CDR1 SNHLY, CDR2 FYNNEI. The CDR3 DNA sequence: TGTGCCAGCAGTGGGAGAACTGGGGCCAACGTCCTGACTTTC. Protein product: CASSGRTGANVLTF.

V is TRBV2 and J is TRBJ1-3; D perhaps matches TRBD1 (6 bases). This CDR3 contains 15 residues. Germline CDR1 is SNHLY and CDR2 is FYNNEI. Trimming cost V 6 bases and J 4 bases, with 16 bases left between them. CDR3 residues: CASSRDTPSGNTIYF. Written as DNA, the CDR3 is TGTGCCAGCAGCAGGGACACCCCCTCGGGAAACACCATATATTTT.

The rearrangement joins TRBV7-9 to TRBJ1-3; D might be TRBD1 (6 bases). V lost 5 bases and J 0 bases, leaving 11 bases between the germline ends. The CDR3 has 15 amino acids. CDR1 is SEHNR, CDR2 FQNEAQ, per germline (reference sequence). The CDR3 loop reads CASSPTGSSGNTIYF. The CDR3 DNA is TGTGCCAGCAGCCCCACAGGGAGCTCTGGAAACACCATATATTTT.

CDR3 DNA sequence: TGTGCCAGCAGACCTACAATAGAGGGTTACAATGAGCAGTTCTTC. Translation gives CASRPTIEGYNEQFF. The chain links TRBV5-4 to TRBJ2-1; possibly TRBD2 for D (5 bases). Trimming took off 5 bases at V and 4 bases at J, with 16 bases between the two ends. The CDR3 covers 15 residues. From germline, CDR1 is SGHNT and CDR2 YYREEE (reference sequence).

V gene TRBV29-1 combines with J gene TRBJ1-4; TRBD1 matches at 7 bases. V was pared by 4 bases and J by 7 bases, with 9 bases of the junction left unmatched. This CDR3 comprises 14 residues. Germline CDR1 is SQVTM and CDR2 is ANQGSEA. The CDR3 region has the DNA TGCAGCGTTGGGCGGCAGGGGGGCGGTGAAAAACTGTTTTTT. Translated, it gives CSVGRQGGGEKLFF.